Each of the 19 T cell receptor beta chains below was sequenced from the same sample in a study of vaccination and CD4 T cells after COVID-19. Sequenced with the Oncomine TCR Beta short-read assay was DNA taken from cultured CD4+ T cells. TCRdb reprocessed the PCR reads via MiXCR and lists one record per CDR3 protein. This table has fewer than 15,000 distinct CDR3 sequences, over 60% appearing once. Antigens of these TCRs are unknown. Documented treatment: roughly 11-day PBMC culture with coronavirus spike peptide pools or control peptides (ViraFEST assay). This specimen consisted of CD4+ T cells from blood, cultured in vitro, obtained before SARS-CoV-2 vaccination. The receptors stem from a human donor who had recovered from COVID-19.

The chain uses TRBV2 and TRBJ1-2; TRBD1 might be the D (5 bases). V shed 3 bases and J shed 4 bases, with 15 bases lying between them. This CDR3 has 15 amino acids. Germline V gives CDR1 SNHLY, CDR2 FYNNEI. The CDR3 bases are TGTGCCAGCAGTGATCGGGGGAAGAGCGGCTATGGCTACACCTTC. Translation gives CASSDRGKSGYGYTF.

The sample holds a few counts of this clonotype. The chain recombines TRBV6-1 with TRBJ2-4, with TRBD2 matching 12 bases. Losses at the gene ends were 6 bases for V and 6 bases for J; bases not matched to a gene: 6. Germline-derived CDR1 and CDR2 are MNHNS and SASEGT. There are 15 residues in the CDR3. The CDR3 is CASRASGRASNIQYF. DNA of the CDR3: TGTGCCAGCAGGGCTAGCGGGAGGGCCTCAAACATTCAGTACTTC.

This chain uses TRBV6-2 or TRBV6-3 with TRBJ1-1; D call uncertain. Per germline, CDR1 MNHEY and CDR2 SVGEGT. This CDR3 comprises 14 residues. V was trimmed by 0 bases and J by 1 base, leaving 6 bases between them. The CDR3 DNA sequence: TGTGCCAGCAGTTACTCGGGCAGGAACACTGAAGCTTTCTTT. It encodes CASSYSGRNTEAFF.

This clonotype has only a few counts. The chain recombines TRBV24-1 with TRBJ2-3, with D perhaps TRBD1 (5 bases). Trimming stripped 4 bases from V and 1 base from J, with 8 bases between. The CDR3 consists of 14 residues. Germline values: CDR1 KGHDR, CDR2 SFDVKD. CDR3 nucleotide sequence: TGTGCCACCAGTGAACTGACAGGCACAGATACGCAGTATTTT. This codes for CATSELTGTDTQYF.

In nucleotides, the CDR3 is TGTGCCACCAGCAGAGGGACAGGGAATTCACCCCTCCACTTT. It translates to CATSRGTGNSPLHF. V is TRBV15 and J is TRBJ1-6, with 8 nucleotides matching TRBD1. With 1 base clipped from V and 7 bases from J, the junction kept 0 bases outside the gene matches. Germline V gene sequence: CDR1 LNHNV, CDR2 YYDKDF (reference sequence). This CDR3 spans 14 amino acids.

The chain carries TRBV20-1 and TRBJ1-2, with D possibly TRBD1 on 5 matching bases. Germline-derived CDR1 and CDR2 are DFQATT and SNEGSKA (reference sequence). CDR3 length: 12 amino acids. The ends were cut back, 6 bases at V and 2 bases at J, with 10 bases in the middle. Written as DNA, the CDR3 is TGCAGTGCGGCGGACAAAAACTATGGCTACACCTTC. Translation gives CSAADKNYGYTF.

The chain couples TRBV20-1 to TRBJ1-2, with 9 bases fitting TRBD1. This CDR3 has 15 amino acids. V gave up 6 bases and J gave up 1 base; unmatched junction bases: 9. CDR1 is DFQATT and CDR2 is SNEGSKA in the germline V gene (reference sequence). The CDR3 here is CSALGQGTSNYGYTF. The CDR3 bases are TGCAGTGCCCTGGGACAGGGTACCAGTAACTATGGCTACACCTTC.

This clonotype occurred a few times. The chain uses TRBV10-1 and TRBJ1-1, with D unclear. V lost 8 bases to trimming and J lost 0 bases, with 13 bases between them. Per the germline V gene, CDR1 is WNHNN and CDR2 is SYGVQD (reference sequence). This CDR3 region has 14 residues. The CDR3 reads CASFYQSMNTEAFF. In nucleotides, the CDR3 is TGCGCCAGCTTTTACCAGAGCATGAACACTGAAGCTTTCTTT.

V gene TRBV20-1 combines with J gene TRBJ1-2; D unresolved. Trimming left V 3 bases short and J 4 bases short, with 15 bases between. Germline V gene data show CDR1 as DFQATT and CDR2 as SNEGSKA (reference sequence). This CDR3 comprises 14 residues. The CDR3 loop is CSARRRAYVYGYTF. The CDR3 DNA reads TGCAGTGCTAGGCGACGGGCGTATGTCTATGGCTACACCTTC.

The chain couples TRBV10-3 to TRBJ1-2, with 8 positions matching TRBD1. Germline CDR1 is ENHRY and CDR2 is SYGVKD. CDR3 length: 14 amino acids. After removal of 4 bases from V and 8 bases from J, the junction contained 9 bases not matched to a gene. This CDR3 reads CAISGPGGAEGYTF. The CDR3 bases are TGTGCCATCAGTGGGCCAGGGGGCGCGGAAGGCTACACCTTC.

The CDR3 bases are TGCAGTGTTGAGCGCCGAGCGGGGGGCTACGAGCAGTACTTC. Its protein product is CSVERRAGGYEQYF. The J gene is TRBJ2-7, the V gene TRBV20-1; 9 positions match TRBD2. The CDR3 covers 14 residues. The ends lost 7 bases at V and 3 bases at J; junction bases unmatched: 10. Germline V gene data show CDR1 as DFQATT and CDR2 as SNEGSKA (reference sequence).

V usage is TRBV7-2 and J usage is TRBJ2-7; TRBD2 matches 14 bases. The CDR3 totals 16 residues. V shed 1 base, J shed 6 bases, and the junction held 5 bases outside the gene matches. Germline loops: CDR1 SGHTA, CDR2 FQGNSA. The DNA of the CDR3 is TGTGCCAGCAGCTTAGGGGGACTAGCGGGAGCCGGCGAGCAGTACTTC. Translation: CASSLGGLAGAGEQYF.

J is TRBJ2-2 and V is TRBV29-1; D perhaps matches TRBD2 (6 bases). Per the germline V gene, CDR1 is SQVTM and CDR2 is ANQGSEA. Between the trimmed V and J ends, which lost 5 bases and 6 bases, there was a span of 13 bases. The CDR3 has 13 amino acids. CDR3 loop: CSVSGTRAGELFF. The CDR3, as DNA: TGCAGCGTTTCTGGGACTCGGGCCGGGGAGCTGTTTTTT.

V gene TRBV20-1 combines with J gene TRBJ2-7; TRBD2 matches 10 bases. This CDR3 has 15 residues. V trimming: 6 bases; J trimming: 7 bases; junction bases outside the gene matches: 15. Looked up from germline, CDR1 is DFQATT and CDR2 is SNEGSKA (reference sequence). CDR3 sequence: CSAEKEAGGPWEQYF. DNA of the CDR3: TGCAGTGCGGAAAAAGAAGCGGGAGGGCCATGGGAGCAGTACTTC.

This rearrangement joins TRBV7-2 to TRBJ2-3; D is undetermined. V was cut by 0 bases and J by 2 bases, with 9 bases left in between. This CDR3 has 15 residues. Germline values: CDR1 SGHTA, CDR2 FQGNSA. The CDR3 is CASSLAFYYTDTQYF. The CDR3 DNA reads TGTGCCAGCAGCTTAGCGTTCTACTACACAGATACGCAGTATTTT.

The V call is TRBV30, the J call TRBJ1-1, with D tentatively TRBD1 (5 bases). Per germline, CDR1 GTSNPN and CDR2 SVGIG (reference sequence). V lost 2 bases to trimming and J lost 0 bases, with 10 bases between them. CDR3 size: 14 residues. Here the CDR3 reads CAWSHGTVNTEAFF. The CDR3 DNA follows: TGTGCCTGGAGTCACGGGACGGTGAACACTGAAGCTTTCTTT.

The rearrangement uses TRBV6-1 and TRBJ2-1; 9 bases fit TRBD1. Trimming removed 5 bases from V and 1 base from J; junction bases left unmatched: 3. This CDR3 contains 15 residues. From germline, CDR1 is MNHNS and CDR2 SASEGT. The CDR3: CASSLQGASYNEQFF. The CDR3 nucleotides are TGTGCCAGCAGTCTACAGGGGGCGTCCTACAATGAGCAGTTCTTC.

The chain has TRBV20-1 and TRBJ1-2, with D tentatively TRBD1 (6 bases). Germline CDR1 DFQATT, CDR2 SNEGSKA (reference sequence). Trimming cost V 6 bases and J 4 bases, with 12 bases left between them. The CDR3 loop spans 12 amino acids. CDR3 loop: CSAGGGTYGYTF. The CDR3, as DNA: TGCAGTGCCGGAGGGGGGACCTATGGCTACACCTTC.

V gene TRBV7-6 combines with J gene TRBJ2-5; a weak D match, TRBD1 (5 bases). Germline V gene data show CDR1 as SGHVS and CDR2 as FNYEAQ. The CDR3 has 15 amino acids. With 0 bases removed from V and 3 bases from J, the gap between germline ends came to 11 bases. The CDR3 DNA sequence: TGTGCCAGCAGCTTAGCGCGTGGCAGGGAAGAGACCCAGTACTTC. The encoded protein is CASSLARGREETQYF.